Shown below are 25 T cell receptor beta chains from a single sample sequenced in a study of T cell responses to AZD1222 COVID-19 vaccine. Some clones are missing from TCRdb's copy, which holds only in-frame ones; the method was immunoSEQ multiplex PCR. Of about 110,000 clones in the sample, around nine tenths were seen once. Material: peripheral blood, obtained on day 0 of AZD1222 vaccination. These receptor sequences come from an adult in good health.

The CDR3: CASSSSDVYGYTF. DNA for the CDR3: TGTGCCAGCAGTTCCTCGGACGTCTATGGCTACACCTTC. The genes are TRBV6-5 and TRBJ1-2; the D is unclear. Germline assignment: CDR1 MNHEY and CDR2 SVGAGI. The CDR3 is 13 amino acids. V lost 4 bases and J lost 4, with 10 bases in between.

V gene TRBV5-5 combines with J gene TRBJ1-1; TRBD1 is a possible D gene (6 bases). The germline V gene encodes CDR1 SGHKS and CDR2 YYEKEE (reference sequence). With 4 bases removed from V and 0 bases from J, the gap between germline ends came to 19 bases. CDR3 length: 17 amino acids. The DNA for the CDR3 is TGTGCCAGCAGCACTCGGGGGGGCAACAGGGTGAACACTGAAGCTTTCTTT. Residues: CASSTRGGNRVNTEAFF.

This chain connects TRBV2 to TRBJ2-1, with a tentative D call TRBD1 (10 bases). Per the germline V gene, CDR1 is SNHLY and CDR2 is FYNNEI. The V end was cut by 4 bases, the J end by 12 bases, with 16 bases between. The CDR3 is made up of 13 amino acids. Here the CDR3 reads CASSASGTGVQFF. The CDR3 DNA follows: TGTGCCAGCAGTGCTAGCGGGACAGGGGTGCAGTTCTTC.

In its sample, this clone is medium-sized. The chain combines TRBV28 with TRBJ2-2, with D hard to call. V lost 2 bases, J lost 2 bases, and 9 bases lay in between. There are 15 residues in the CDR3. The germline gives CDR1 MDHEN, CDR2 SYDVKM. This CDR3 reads CASSLPERNTGELFF. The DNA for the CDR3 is TGTGCCAGCAGTTTACCGGAGCGTAACACCGGGGAGCTGTTTTTT.

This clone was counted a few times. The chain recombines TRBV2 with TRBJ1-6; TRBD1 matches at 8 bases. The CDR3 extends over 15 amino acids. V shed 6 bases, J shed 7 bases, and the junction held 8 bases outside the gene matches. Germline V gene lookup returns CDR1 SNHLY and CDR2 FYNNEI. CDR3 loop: CASSSPQGANSPLHF. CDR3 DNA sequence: TGTGCCAGCAGCTCCCCCCAGGGGGCGAATTCACCCCTCCACTTT.

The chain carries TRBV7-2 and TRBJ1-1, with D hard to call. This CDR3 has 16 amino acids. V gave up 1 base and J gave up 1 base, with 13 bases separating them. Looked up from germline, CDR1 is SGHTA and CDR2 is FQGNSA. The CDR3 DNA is TGTGCCAGCAGCTTAGTCAGCCTAAAACCGAACACTGAAGCTTTCTTT. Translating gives CASSLVSLKPNTEAFF.

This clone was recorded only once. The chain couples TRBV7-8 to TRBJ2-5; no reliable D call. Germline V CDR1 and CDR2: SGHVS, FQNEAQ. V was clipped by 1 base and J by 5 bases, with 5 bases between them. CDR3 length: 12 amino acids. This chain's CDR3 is CASSLGPETQYF. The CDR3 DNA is TGTGCCAGCAGCTTAGGTCCCGAGACCCAGTACTTC.

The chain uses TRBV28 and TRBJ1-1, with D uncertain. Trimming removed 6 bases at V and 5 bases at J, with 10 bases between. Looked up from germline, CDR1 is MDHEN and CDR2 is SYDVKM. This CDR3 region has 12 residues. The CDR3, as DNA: TGTGCCAGCAGCCGCGGGCCAACTGAAGCTTTCTTT. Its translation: CASSRGPTEAFF.

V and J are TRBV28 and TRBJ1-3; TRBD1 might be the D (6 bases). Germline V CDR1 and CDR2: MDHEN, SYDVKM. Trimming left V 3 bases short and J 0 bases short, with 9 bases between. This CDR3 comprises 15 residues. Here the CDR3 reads CASSLDRVSGNTIYF. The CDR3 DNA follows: TGTGCCAGCAGTTTGGACAGAGTCTCTGGAAACACCATATATTTT.

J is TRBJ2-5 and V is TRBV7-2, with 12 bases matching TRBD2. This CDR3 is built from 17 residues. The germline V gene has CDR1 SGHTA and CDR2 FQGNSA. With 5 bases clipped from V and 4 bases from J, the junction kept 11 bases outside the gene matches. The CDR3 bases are TGTGCCAGCAGCGGCAGGACTAGCGGGGCCGCTCGAGAGACCCAGTACTTC. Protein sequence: CASSGRTSGAARETQYF.

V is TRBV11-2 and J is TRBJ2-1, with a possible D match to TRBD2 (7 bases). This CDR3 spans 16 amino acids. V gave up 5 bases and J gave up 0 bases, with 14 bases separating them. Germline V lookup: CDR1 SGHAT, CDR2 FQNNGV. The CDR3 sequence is CASSGGGESSYNEQFF. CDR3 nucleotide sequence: TGTGCCAGCAGCGGAGGGGGGGAAAGCTCCTACAATGAGCAGTTCTTC. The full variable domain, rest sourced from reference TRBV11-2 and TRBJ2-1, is EAGVAQSPRYKIIEKRQSVAFWCNPISGHATLYWYQQILGQGPKLLIQFQNNGVVDDSQLPKDRFSAERLKGVDSTLKIQPAKLEDSAVYLCASSGGGESSYNEQFFGPGTRLTVL.

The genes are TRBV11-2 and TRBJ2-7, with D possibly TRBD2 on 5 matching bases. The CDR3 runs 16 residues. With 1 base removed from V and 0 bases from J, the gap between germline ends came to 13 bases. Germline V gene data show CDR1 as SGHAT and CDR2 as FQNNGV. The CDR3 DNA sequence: TGTGCCAGCAGCTTAGGACCCGGGGTGAGCTCCTACGAGCAGTACTTC. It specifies CASSLGPGVSSYEQYF.

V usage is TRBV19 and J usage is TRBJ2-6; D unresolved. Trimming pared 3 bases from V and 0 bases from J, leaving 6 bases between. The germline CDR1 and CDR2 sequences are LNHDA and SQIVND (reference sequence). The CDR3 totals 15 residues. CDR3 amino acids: CASSILISGANVLTF. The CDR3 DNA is TGTGCCAGTAGTATTCTAATCTCTGGGGCCAACGTCCTGACTTTC.

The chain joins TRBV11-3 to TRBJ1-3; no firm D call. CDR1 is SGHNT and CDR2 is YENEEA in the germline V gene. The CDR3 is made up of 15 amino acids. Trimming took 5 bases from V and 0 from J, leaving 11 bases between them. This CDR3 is CASSQAADSGNTIYF. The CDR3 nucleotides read TGTGCCAGCAGCCAAGCGGCAGACTCTGGAAACACCATATATTTT.

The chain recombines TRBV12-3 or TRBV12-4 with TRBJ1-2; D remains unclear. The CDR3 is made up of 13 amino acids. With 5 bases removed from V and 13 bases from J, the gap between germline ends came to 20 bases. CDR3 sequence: CASSLSPDVGCTF. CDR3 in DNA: TGTGCCAGCAGTCTCTCCCCGGACGTAGGTTGCACCTTC.

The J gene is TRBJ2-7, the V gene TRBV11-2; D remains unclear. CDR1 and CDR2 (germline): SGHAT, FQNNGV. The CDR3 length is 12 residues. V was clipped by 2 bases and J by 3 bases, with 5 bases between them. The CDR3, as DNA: TGTGCCAGCAGCTTAACGGGCTACGAGCAGTACTTC. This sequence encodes CASSLTGYEQYF.

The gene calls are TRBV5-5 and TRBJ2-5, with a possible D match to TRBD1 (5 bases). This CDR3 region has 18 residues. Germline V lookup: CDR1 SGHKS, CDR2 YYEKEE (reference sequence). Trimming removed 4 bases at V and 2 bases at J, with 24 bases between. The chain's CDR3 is CASSPDPRRKGNQETQYF. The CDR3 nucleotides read TGTGCCAGCAGCCCGGACCCCAGGAGAAAGGGGAATCAAGAGACCCAGTACTTC.

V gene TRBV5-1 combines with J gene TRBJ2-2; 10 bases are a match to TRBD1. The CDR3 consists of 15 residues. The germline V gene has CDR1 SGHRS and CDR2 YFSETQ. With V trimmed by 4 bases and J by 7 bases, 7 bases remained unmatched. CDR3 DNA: TGCGCCAGCAGCGCCGGGACAGGGGTGGACGGGGAGCTGTTTTTT. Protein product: CASSAGTGVDGELFF.

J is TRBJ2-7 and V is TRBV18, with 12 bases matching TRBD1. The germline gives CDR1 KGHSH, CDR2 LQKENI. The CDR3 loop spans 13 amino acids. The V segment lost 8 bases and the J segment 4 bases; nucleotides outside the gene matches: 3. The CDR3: CASTGQGAYEQYF. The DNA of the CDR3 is TGTGCCAGCACGGGACAGGGGGCGTACGAGCAGTACTTC.

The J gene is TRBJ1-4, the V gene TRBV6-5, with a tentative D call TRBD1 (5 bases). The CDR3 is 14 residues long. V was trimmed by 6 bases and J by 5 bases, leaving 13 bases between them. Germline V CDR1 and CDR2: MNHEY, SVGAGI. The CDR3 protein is CASRDGTLNEKLFF. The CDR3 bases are TGTGCCAGCAGGGACGGGACCCTCAATGAAAAACTGTTTTTT.

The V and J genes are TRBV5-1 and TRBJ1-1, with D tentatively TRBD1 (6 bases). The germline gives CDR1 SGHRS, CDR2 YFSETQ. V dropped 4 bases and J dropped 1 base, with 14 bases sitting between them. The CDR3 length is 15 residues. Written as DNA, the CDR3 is TGCGCCAGCAGCAGGGACACCCGGGGGAACACTGAAGCTTTCTTT. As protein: CASSRDTRGNTEAFF.

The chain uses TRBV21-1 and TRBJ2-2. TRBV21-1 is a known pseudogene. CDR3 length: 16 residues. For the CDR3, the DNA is TGTGCCAGCAGCAAAGGAAAAGACGCGAACACCGGGGAGCTGTTTTTT. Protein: CASSKGKDANTGELFF.

The CDR3: CSAFQGGDGYTF. In DNA form, the CDR3 reads TGCAGCGCTTTTCAGGGAGGGGATGGCTACACCTTC. V usage is TRBV29-1 and J usage is TRBJ1-2; D is possibly TRBD1 (5 bases). Germline-derived CDR1 and CDR2 are SQVTM and ANQGSEA. The CDR3 has 12 residues. Trimming pared 7 bases from V and 6 bases from J, leaving 15 bases between. Supplemented by reference TRBV29-1 and TRBJ1-2, the full variable domain reads SAVISQKPSRDICQRGTSLTIQCQVDSQVTMMFWYRQQPGQSLTLIATANQGSEATYESGFVIDKFPISRPNLTFSTLTVSNMSPEDSSIYLCSAFQGGDGYTFGSGTRLTVV.

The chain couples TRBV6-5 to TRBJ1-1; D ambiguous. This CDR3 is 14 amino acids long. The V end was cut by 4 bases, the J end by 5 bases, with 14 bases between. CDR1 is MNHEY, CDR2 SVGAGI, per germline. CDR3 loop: CASSSAVRGTEAFF. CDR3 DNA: TGTGCCAGCAGTTCCGCAGTCCGTGGGACTGAAGCTTTCTTT.

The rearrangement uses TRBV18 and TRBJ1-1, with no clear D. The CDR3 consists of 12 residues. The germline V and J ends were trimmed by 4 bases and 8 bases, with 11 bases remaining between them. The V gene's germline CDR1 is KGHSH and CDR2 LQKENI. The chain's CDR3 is CASSRLAEEAFF. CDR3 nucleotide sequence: TGTGCCAGCTCACGTTTAGCCGAAGAAGCTTTCTTT.